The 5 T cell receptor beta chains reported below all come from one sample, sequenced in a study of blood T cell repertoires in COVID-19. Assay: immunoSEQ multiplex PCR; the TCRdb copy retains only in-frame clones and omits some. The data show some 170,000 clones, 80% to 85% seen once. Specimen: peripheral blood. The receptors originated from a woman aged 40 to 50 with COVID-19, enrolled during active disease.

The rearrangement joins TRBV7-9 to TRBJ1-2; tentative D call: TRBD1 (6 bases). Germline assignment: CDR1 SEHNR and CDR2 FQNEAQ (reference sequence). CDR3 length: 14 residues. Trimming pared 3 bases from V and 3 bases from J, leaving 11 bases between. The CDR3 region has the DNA TGTGCCAGCAGCTTGGACAGTGGCGACTATGGCTACACCTTC. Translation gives CASSLDSGDYGYTF.

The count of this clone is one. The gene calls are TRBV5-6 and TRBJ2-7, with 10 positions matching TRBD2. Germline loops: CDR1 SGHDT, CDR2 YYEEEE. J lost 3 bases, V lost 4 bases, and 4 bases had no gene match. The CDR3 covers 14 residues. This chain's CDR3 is CASSLLAGDYEQYF. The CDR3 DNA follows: TGTGCCAGCAGCCTGCTAGCGGGAGACTACGAGCAGTACTTC.

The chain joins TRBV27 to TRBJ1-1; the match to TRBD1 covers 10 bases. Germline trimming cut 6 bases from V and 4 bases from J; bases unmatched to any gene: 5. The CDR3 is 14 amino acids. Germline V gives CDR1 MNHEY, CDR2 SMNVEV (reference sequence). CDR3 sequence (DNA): TGTGCCAGCAGCAGACAGGGGGCGGGCACTGAAGCTTTCTTT. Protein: CASSRQGAGTEAFF.

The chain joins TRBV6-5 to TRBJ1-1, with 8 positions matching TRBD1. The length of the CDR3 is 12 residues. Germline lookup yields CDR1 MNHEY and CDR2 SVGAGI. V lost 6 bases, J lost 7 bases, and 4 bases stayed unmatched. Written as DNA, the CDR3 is TGTGCCAGCAGCCCGGACAGGGTTGAAGCTTTCTTT. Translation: CASSPDRVEAFF.

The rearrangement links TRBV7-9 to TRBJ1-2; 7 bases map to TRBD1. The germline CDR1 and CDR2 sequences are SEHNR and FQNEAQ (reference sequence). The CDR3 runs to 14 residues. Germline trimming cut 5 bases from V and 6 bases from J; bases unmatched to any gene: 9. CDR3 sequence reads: CASSEGTGDNGYTF. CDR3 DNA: TGTGCCAGCAGCGAGGGAACAGGGGACAATGGCTACACCTTC.